This TCR beta chain emerged from a study of blood T cell repertoires in COVID-19. About the research overall: Samples of COVID-19 (acute and convalescent) were obtained from the United States, Italy and Spain. In each case, the material was cDNA or gDNA derived from T cells, B-cell-depleted T cells, or PBMCs.

As originally analysed: Amplification from reference gene primers served as the basis for estimated nucleated cell counts. Libraries were prepared by immunoSEQ multiplex PCR; TCRdb keeps only in-frame clonotypes and omits some of them. V, J and clone size derive from that table, while D and trimming were established from the DNA sequence. Of approximately 80,000 clones detected, 81% appear once; the ten largest clones hold 44%. Germline values: CDR1 MDHEN, CDR2 SYDVKM. J lost 6 bases, V lost 4 bases, and 12 bases had no gene match. CDR3 size: 17 residues. The receptor's source is a man older than 75 with acute or convalescent COVID-19. What was sequenced was peripheral blood. The chain joins TRBV28 to TRBJ2-1; 10 bases align to TRBD2. CDR3 amino acids: CASSSSGSIWGRNEQFF. CDR3 DNA: TGTGCCAGCAGTTCTAGCGGGAGTATCTGGGGACGCAATGAGCAGTTCTTC.